The 19 T cell receptor beta chains reported below all come from one sample, sequenced in a study of identical twins. TCRdb re-analysed the 5' RACE reads in MiXCR, keeping a single row per CDR3 protein. The table has some 300,000 distinct CDR3 sequences, approximately 13% seen once. These data were also reused for a study on yellow fever vaccine responses in identical twins.

The sample comprised CD8+ T cells sorted from blood. These TCRs come from a woman aged 18-29 years in good health.

This clonotype was found a few times. The rearrangement links TRBV27 to TRBJ1-5; D not resolved. Germline assignment: CDR1 MNHEY and CDR2 SMNVEV (reference sequence). V gave up 7 bases and J gave up 0 bases, with 16 bases separating them. CDR3 length equals 16 residues. As DNA, the CDR3 is TGTGCCAGCAACCCCGGCGGGATTTATAGCAATCAGCCCCAGCATTTT. This encodes CASNPGGIYSNQPQHF.

This clonotype came up a few times. As DNA, the CDR3 is TGTGCCAGCAGCTTAATACTATACAATGAGCAGTTCTTC. Its protein product is CASSLILYNEQFF. V gene TRBV13 combines with J gene TRBJ2-1, with no clear D. The CDR3 is 13 residues long. Between the trimmed V and J ends, which lost 2 bases and 4 bases, there was a span of 6 bases. The germline V gene encodes CDR1 PRHDT and CDR2 FYEKMQ (reference sequence). Together with reference TRBV13 and TRBJ2-1, the CDR3 gives the full variable domain: AAGVIQSPRHLIKEKRETATLKCYPIPRHDTVYWYQQGPGQDPQFLISFYEKMQSDKGSIPDRFSAQQFSDYHSELNMSSLELGDSALYFCASSLILYNEQFFGPGTRLTVL.

The chain uses TRBV4-1 and TRBJ2-2; D is perhaps TRBD1 (5 bases). V was clipped by 4 bases and J by 5 bases, with 17 bases between them. Germline CDR1 is MGHRA and CDR2 is YSYEKL. This CDR3 region has 16 residues. CDR3 DNA sequence: TGCGCCAGCAGCCCTATCGGGCAGGGATGGACCGGGGAGCTGTTTTTT. As protein: CASSPIGQGWTGELFF.

V is TRBV27 and J is TRBJ2-1; 12 bases align to TRBD2. V trimming: 5 bases; J trimming: 9 bases; junction bases outside the gene matches: 11. This CDR3 has 16 amino acids. CDR1 and CDR2 from the germline V gene are MNHEY and SMNVEV (reference sequence). CDR3 in DNA: TGTGCCAGCAGTCCCCAGACTAGCGGGGGCTCGGGTGAGCAGTTCTTC. It is translated as CASSPQTSGGSGEQFF.

This clonotype was found a few times. CDR3 protein: CASSLASGGEWTGNTIYF. The DNA of the CDR3 is TGTGCCAGCAGCTTGGCGTCAGGGGGCGAGTGGACTGGAAACACCATATATTTT. The chain is built from TRBV5-6 and TRBJ1-3, with 8 bases matching TRBD1. Germline V gives CDR1 SGHDT, CDR2 YYEEEE. This CDR3 spans 18 amino acids. The J segment lost 2 bases and the V segment lost 0 bases, leaving 10 bases of the junction unmatched.

The V gene is TRBV28, the J gene TRBJ2-1, with D unresolved. Between the trimmed V and J ends, which lost 3 bases and 0 bases, there was a span of 6 bases. The V gene's germline CDR1 is MDHEN and CDR2 SYDVKM. This CDR3 spans 14 amino acids. The CDR3 reads CASSFMSSYNEQFF. Written as DNA, the CDR3 is TGTGCCAGCAGTTTTATGAGCTCCTACAATGAGCAGTTCTTC.

This clonotype was counted ten times or more. The J gene is TRBJ2-7, the V gene TRBV10-3; no firm D call. The CDR3 sequence is 13 residues long. Germline values: CDR1 ENHRY, CDR2 SYGVKD. V shed 2 bases and J shed 6 bases, with 11 bases lying between them. The CDR3 sequence: CAISEKELLEQYF. The CDR3 nucleotides are TGTGCCATCAGTGAGAAAGAGCTCCTCGAGCAGTACTTC.

This clonotype appeared a few times. The chain combines TRBV12-3 or TRBV12-4 with TRBJ2-5; the match to TRBD2 covers 7 bases. Trimming cost V 3 bases and J 3 bases; bases outside gene matches: 7. The CDR3 consists of 15 residues. CDR3 nucleotide sequence: TGTGCCAGCAGTTTGGGACTAATAGCGGAAGAGACCCAGTACTTC. Its protein is CASSLGLIAEETQYF.

J is TRBJ2-5 and V is TRBV6-1; weak D call: TRBD2 (7 bases). The V end was cut by 10 bases, the J end by 0 bases, with 15 bases between. Germline-derived CDR1 and CDR2 are MNHNS and SASEGT. The CDR3 spans 14 residues. CDR3 amino acids: CATAGGPDQETQYF. DNA of the CDR3: TGTGCCACCGCCGGGGGGCCGGACCAAGAGACCCAGTACTTC.

The chain is built from TRBV6-4 and TRBJ2-6; the match to TRBD1 covers 11 bases. This CDR3 region has 17 residues. V was pared by 3 bases and J by 2 bases, with 3 bases of the junction left unmatched. Germline V gives CDR1 MRHNA, CDR2 SNTAGT. CDR3 in DNA: TGTGCCAGCAGTGATGGGACAGGGGGAACTGGGGCCAACGTCCTGACTTTC. Translating it yields CASSDGTGGTGANVLTF.

This clonotype was seen a few times. This chain uses TRBV10-1 with TRBJ2-5; no definite D call. The V end was cut by 4 bases, the J end by 12 bases, with 15 bases between. The CDR3 sequence is 12 residues long. The germline gives CDR1 WNHNN, CDR2 SYGVQD (reference sequence). Here the CDR3 reads CASSGSRSIKYF. CDR3 nucleotides: TGCGCCAGCAGTGGTAGCAGGTCGATAAAGTACTTC.

This clonotype has only a few counts. The gene calls are TRBV2 and TRBJ1-1; D ambiguous. The CDR3 is made up of 10 amino acids. V lost 5 bases and J lost 7, with 5 bases in between. Germline V gives CDR1 SNHLY, CDR2 FYNNEI. The CDR3 is CASSNDEAFF. CDR3 DNA sequence: TGTGCCAGCAGTAACGATGAAGCTTTCTTT.

This chain uses TRBV28 with TRBJ1-5, with TRBD1 as a possible D gene (6 bases). Trimming left V 5 bases short and J 1 base short, with 9 bases between. Germline lookup yields CDR1 MDHEN and CDR2 SYDVKM. CDR3 length equals 14 residues. For the CDR3, the DNA is TGTGCCAGCAGTCCGGACAGAAGCAATCAGCCCCAGCATTTT. It specifies CASSPDRSNQPQHF.

The rearrangement links TRBV7-9 to TRBJ2-3, with TRBD2 identical over 11 bases. There are 16 residues in the CDR3. Per germline, CDR1 SEHNR and CDR2 FQNEAQ (reference sequence). V lost 4 bases, J lost 3 bases, and 6 bases stayed unmatched. CDR3 DNA: TGTGCCAGCAGCTCCACGTCTAGCGGGAGGACAGATACGCAGTATTTT. Protein sequence: CASSSTSSGRTDTQYF.

This clonotype came up many times. This chain joins TRBV29-1 and TRBJ2-1, with D perhaps TRBD1 (6 bases). The germline V gene has CDR1 SQVTM and CDR2 ANQGSEA. The V end was cut by 0 bases, the J end by 9 bases, with 12 bases between. There are 13 residues in the CDR3. Here the CDR3 DNA reads TGCAGCGTTGAAGACAGGGGTCGGGGTGAGCAGTTCTTC. Amino acid sequence: CSVEDRGRGEQFF.

This clonotype was recorded a few times. This chain joins TRBV12-3 or TRBV12-4 and TRBJ2-5; D uncertain. CDR3 length equals 14 residues. V lost 6 bases and J lost 2, with 13 bases in between. CDR3 region: CASSSYPVQETQYF. The CDR3 DNA reads as TGTGCCAGCAGCTCCTACCCCGTACAAGAGACCCAGTACTTC.

The J gene is TRBJ2-3, the V gene TRBV6-1, with 8 bases lining up with TRBD2. Unmatched junction bases numbered 11, after V lost 10 bases and J lost 2 bases. From germline, CDR1 is MNHNS and CDR2 SASEGT. This CDR3 is 15 amino acids long. The CDR3 reads CATTAVAGTTDTQYF. The CDR3 DNA sequence: TGTGCCACCACGGCGGTAGCGGGGACCACAGATACGCAGTATTTT.

This clonotype was observed many times. The genes are TRBV28 and TRBJ2-7; D perhaps matches TRBD1 (6 bases). Between the trimmed V and J ends, which lost 8 bases and 4 bases, there was a span of 18 bases. The length of the CDR3 is 14 residues. CDR1 and CDR2 (germline): MDHEN, SYDVKM. CDR3 sequence (DNA): TGTGCCAGCGGGGCTTCGGACAGACCTTACGAGCAGTACTTC. Amino acid sequence: CASGASDRPYEQYF.

The chain employs TRBV19 and TRBJ1-5; D is possibly TRBD1 (6 bases). V lost 4 bases and J 2 bases, leaving 12 bases between the germline ends. From germline, CDR1 is LNHDA and CDR2 SQIVND (reference sequence). The CDR3 totals 15 residues. This CDR3 is CASSTDRMRNQPQHF. For the CDR3, the DNA is TGTGCCAGTAGTACCGACAGGATGCGCAATCAGCCCCAGCATTTT.